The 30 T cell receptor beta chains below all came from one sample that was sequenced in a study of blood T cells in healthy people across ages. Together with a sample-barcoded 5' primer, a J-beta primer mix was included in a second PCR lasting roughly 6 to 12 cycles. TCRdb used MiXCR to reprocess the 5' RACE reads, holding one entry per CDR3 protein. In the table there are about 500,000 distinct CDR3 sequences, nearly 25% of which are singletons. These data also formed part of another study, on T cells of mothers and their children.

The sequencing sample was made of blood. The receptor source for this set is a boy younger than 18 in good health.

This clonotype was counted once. CDR3 in amino acids: CASSRQEWSGYGYTF. The CDR3, as DNA: TGTGCCAGCAGCCGACAGGAGTGGTCGGGCTATGGCTACACCTTC. The genes are TRBV7-9 and TRBJ1-2, with TRBD1 as a possible D gene (6 bases). Germline CDR1 reads SEHNR; CDR2 reads FQNEAQ (reference sequence). V was pared by 5 bases and J by 4 bases, with 17 bases between. The CDR3 sequence is 15 residues long.

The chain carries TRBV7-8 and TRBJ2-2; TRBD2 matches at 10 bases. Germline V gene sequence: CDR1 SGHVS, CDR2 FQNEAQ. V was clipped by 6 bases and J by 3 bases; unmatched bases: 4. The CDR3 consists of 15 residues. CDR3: CASRQREGYTGELFF. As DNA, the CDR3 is TGTGCCAGCAGGCAGCGGGAGGGCTACACCGGGGAGCTGTTTTTT.

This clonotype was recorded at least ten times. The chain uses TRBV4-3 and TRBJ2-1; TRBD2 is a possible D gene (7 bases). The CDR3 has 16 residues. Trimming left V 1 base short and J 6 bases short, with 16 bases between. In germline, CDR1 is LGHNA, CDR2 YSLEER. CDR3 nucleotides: TGCGCCAGCAGCCAAGGGGGGGTGCGGGGGCTCAATGAGCAGTTCTTC. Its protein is CASSQGGVRGLNEQFF.

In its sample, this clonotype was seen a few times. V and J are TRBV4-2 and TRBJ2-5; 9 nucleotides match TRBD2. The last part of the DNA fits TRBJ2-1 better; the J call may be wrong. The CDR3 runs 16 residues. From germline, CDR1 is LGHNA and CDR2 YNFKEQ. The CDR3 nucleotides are TGTGCCAGCAGCCAAGATGTTTCTAGCGGGATCAGTGAGCAGTTCTTC. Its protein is CASSQDVSSGISEQFF.

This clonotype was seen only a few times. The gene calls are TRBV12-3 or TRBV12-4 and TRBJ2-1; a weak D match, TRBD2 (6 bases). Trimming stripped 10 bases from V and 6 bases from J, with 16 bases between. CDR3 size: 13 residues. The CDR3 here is CATGSRETNEQFF. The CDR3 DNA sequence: TGTGCCACCGGAAGTCGGGAGACCAATGAGCAGTTCTTC.

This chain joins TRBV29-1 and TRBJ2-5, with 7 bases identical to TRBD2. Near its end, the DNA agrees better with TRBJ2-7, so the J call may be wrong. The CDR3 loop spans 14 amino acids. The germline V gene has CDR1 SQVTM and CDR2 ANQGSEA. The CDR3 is CSVEGGFPSYEQYF. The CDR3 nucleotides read TGCAGCGTCGAGGGAGGGTTTCCCTCCTACGAGCAGTACTTC.

The CDR3, as DNA: TGTGCCAGCAGCCATTGGACAGGGTCGGCCTACAATGAGCAGTTCTTC. Translated: CASSHWTGSAYNEQFF. This chain links TRBV3-1 with TRBJ2-1; 8 bases agree with TRBD1. The CDR3 runs to 16 residues. The V segment lost 3 bases and the J segment 2 bases; nucleotides outside the gene matches: 6. The germline V gene encodes CDR1 LGHDT and CDR2 YNNKEL (reference sequence).

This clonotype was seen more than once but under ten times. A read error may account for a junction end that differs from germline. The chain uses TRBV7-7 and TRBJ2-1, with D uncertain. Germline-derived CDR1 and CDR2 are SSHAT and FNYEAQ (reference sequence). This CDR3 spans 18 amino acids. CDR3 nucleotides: TGTGCTAGCAGCTTAAATCCCTACGACACTGGATCCTACAATGAGCAGTTCTTC. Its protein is CASSLNPYDTGSYNEQFF. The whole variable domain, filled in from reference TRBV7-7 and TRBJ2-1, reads GAGVSQSPRYKVTKRGQDVTLRCDPISSHATLYWYQQALGQGPEFLTYFNYEAQPDKSGLPSDRFSAERPEGSISTLTIQRTEQRDSAMYRCASSLNPYDTGSYNEQFFGPGTRLTVL.

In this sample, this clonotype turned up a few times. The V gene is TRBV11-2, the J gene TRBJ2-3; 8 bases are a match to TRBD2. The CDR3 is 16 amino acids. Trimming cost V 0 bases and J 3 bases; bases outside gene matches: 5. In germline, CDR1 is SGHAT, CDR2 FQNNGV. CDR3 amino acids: CASSLDPQRETDTQYF. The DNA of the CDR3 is TGTGCCAGCAGCTTAGATCCCCAGCGGGAGACAGATACGCAGTATTTT.

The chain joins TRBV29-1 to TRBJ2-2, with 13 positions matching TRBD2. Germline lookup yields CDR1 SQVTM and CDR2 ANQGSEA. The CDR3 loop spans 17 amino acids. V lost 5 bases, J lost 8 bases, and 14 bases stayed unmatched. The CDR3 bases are TGCAGCGTTTTTCGGACTAGCGGGAGTCCCTTCGGAGGGGAGCTGTTTTTT. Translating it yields CSVFRTSGSPFGGELFF.

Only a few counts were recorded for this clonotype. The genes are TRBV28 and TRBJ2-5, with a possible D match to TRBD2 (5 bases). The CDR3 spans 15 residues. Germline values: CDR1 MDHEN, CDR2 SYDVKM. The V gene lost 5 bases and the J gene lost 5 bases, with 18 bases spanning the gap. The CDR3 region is CASSADLRAGETQYF. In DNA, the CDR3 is TGTGCCAGCAGTGCGGACCTGCGGGCAGGCGAGACCCAGTACTTC.

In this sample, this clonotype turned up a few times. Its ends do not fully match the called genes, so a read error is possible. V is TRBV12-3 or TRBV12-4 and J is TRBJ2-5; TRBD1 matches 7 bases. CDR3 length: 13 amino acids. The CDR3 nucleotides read TGTGCCAGCAGTTTGGGACAGTCCTACGAGCAGCACTTC. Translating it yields CASSLGQSYEQHF.

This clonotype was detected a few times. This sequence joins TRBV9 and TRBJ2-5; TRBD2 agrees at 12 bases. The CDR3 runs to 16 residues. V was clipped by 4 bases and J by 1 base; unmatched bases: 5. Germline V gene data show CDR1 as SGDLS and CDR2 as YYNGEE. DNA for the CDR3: TGTGCCAGCAGCAGCGGGACTAGCGGGCTCCAAGAGACCCAGTACTTC. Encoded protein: CASSSGTSGLQETQYF.

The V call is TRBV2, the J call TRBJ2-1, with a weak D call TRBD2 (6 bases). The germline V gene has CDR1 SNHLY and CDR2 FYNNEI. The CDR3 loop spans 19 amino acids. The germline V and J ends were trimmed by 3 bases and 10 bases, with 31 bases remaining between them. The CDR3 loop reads CASSDSVQRRRGGVAEQFF. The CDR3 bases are TGTGCCAGCAGTGATAGTGTCCAGAGAAGGCGCGGCGGGGTGGCCGAGCAGTTCTTC.

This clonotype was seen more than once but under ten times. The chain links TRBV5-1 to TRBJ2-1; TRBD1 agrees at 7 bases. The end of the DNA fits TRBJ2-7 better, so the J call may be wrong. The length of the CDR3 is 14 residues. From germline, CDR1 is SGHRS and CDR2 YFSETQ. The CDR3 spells CASSLAGQTHEQYF. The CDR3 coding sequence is TGCGCCAGCAGCTTGGCGGGACAGACGCACGAGCAGTACTTC.

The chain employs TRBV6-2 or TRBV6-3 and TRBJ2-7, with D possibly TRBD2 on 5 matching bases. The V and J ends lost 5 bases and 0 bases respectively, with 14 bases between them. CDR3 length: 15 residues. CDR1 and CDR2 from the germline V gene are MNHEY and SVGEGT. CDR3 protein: CASSPRAGDSYEQYF. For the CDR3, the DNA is TGTGCCAGCAGTCCCCGGGCGGGCGACTCCTACGAGCAGTACTTC.

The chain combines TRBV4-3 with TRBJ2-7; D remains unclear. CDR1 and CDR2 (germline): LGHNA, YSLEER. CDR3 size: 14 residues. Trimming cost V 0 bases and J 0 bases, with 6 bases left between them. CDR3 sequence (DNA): TGCGCCAGCAGCCAAGATGCCAGCTCCTACGAGCAGTACTTC. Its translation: CASSQDASSYEQYF.

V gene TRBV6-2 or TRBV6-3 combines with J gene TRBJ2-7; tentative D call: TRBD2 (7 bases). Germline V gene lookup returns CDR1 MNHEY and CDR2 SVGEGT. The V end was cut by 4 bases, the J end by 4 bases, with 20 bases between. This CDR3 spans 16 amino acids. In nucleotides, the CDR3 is TGTGCCAGCAGTTTTACTGGCGGGGGCCGGGGGTACGAGCAGTACTTC. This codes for CASSFTGGGRGYEQYF.

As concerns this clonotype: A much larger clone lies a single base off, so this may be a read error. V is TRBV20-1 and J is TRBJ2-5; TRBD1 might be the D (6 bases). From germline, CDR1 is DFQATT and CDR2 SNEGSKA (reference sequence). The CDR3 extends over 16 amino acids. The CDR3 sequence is CGASVFSRGGGETQYF. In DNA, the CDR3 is TGCGGTGCTAGTGTATTTTCCAGGGGTGGTGGGGAGACCCAGTACTTC.

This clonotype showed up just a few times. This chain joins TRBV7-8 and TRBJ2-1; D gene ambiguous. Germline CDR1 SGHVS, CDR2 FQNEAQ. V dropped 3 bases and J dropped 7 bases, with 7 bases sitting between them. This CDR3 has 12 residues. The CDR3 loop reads CASSFTWNEQFF. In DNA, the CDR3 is TGTGCCAGCAGCTTTACGTGGAATGAGCAGTTCTTC.

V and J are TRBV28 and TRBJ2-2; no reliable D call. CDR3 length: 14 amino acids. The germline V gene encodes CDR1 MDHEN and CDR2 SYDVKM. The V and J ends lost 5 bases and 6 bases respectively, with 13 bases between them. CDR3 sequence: CASSTKGSAGELFF. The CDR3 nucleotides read TGTGCCAGCAGTACGAAGGGCTCGGCCGGGGAGCTGTTTTTT.

The CDR3 DNA is TGTGCCAGCAGCTCCAGGACAGGGGCTCGGGAGCAGTTCTTC. Translating it yields CASSSRTGAREQFF. V gene TRBV7-2 combines with J gene TRBJ2-5, with 9 bases aligning to TRBD1. The J call may be incorrect, as the DNA end agrees better with TRBJ2-1. Germline CDR1 SGHTA, CDR2 FQGNSA. CDR3 size: 14 residues.

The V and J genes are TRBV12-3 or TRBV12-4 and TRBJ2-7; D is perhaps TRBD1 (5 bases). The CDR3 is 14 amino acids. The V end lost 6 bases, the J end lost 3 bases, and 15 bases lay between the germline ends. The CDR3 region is CASSPQGLFYEQYF. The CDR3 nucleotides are TGTGCCAGCAGCCCCCAGGGCTTATTCTACGAGCAGTACTTC.

This CDR3 reads CAISESGEQFF. The CDR3 DNA reads TGTGCCATCAGTGAGTCTGGTGAGCAGTTCTTC. The chain employs TRBV10-3 and TRBJ2-1; D is uncertain. Trimming took off 0 bases at V and 9 bases at J, with 3 bases between the two ends. This CDR3 is built from 11 residues. CDR1 is ENHRY and CDR2 is SYGVKD in the germline V gene.

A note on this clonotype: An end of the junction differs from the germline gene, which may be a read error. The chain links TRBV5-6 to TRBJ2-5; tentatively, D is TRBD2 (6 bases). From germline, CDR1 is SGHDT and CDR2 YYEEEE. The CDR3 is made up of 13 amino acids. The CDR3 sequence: CASSLPPSETRYF. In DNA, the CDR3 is TGTGCCAGCAGCTTGCCCCCTAGCGAGACCCGGTACTTC.

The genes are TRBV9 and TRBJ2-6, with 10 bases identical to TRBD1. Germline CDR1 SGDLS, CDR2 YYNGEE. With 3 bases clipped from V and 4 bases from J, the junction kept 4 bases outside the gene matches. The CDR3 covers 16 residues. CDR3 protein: CASSEGQGWGANVLTF. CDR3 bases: TGTGCCAGCAGCGAGGGACAGGGGTGGGGGGCCAACGTCCTGACTTTC. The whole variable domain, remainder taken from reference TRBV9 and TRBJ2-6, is DSGVTQTPKHLITATGQRVTLRCSPRSGDLSVYWYQQSLDQGLQFLIQYYNGEERAKGNILERFSAQQFPDLHSELNLSSLELGDSALYFCASSEGQGWGANVLTFGAGSRLTVL.

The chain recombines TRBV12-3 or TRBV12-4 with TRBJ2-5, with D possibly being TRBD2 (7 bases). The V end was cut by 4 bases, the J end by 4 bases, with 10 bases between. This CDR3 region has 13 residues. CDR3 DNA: TGTGCCAGCAGTTATGCGGGGGCAGAGACCCAGTACTTC. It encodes CASSYAGAETQYF.

CDR3 DNA sequence: TGTGCCAGCAGTGGAGAAGCCTTAGCCAAAAACATTCAGTACTTC. Translating it yields CASSGEALAKNIQYF. This chain uses TRBV2 with TRBJ2-4; no firm D call. Germline CDR1 and CDR2: SNHLY and FYNNEI. The CDR3 has 15 amino acids. Trimming pared 4 bases from V and 0 bases from J, leaving 10 bases between.

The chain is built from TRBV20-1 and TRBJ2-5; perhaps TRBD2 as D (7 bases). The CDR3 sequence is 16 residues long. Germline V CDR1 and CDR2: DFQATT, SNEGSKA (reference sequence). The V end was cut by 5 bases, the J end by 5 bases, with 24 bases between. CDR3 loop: CSAYKSLGGARETQYF. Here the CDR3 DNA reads TGCAGTGCTTACAAATCCCTAGGGGGGGCTCGGGAGACCCAGTACTTC.

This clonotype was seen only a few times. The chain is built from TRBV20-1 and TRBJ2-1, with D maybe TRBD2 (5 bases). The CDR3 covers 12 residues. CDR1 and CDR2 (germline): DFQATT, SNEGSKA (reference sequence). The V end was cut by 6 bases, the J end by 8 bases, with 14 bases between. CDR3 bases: TGCAGTGCACCCACGGCGGGTTATGAGCAGTTCTTC. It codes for CSAPTAGYEQFF.